This T cell receptor (beta chain) was observed in a study of cytomegalovirus exposure and HLA in healthy donors (dated by TCRdb to 2016 to 2017). In the study overall: In an earlier analysis of some 610 of the donors, 250 to 350 Gb of sequence data and 120 million or so unique TCR beta sequences from some 170 million T cells were reported. Roughly 300 gigabases of sequencing data and around 85 million unique TCR sequences made up an early release that covered approximately 700 HLA-typed donors. Of the roughly 390 genotyped donors, approximately 80% were placed in the genetic ancestry cluster associated with self-reported Caucasian donors. The aim of the study was to test whether cataloging public T cell receptors could identify signatures of past pathogen exposure. The T cell repertoires of some 700 subjects were profiled by immunosequencing and related to cytomegalovirus serostatus. Besides the first cohort of hundreds of subjects, a separate validation cohort made up of some 110 different subjects was used. To predict cytomegalovirus infection status, the study brought together high-throughput TCR immunosequencing, statistical association of individual TCRs with disease status, and machine learning. A later analysis re-analyzed previously published TCR beta repertoires from about 600 donors and added high-resolution HLA genotyping to study TCR occurrence patterns. Rather than using new phenotypic data, the later analysis identified candidate immune exposures from TCR beta sequences and from how often those sequences occurred across donors. An earlier analysis of some 500 of the donors used high-throughput TCR beta sequencing to judge whether each TCR beta V gene segment behaved as functional or pseudogenic. Alongside the repertoire data, information on donor age, sex, ethnicity and CMV serostatus was compiled. A later genetic analysis used genome-wide SNP genotypes for about three fifths of the roughly 700 donors, treating that subset as a discovery cohort. Every repertoire in the discovery cohort had been generated on one and the same sequencing platform. HLA typing covered class I and class II loci at four-digit resolution. Typing coverage differed by locus: A, B, C, DRB1 and DQB1 were typed in about 620-640 donors, DQA1 in approximately 520, DPA1 in approximately 610, and DPB1 in 450 to 490. Four to six DR-DQ haplotypes were handled as single units for association and clustering because linkage in the cohort was strong. On average, 235,054 unique TCR beta nucleotide sequences were sequenced per donor among about 400 genotyped donors of the cohort, with roughly 19% of those sequences being non-productive. Broad study findings and their caveats: Some IMGT-functional V segments, including TRBV6-2 and TRBV6-3, could not be told apart with the 87-base-pair reads, so those segments were excluded. Because counts were too low, about 15 rarely observed V segments, including chromosome 9 orphons, were left out of the earlier analysis of a few hundred of the donors. In both the original and validation cohorts, the classifier was reported to diagnose cytomegalovirus status with high specificity and sensitivity. The study listed approximately 150 TCR beta chains as associated with cytomegalovirus. In a later analysis, the rate of TCR association differed among HLA loci, with DRB1 alleles having the most associated TCRs and HLA-C alleles having the fewest. In a later analysis, most CMV-associated TCR beta chains were found to appear HLA-restricted, with HLA associations seemingly driven largely by CMV exposure. The only immune exposure information available for the cohort was CMV serostatus. Across donors, most TCR sequences were observed very rarely, whereas some public TCRs were present in many individuals. In a later analysis, some 17,000 TCR beta sequences were associated with specific HLA alleles at a false discovery rate of 0.05. Assigning TCR associations to individual alleles was difficult when HLA alleles, especially DR and DQ, strongly co-occurred. An earlier analysis of 587 of the donors showed that most TCR beta V segments appeared in productive rearrangements either about 90% or about 30% of the time, which broadly matched IMGT annotations. A cluster of highly shared sequence variants was judged likely to represent a technical artifact of the sequencing pipeline. V-gene and J-gene trimming of TCR beta chains was associated with a missense DCLRE1C variant in a later genetic analysis, and the association was replicated in an independent cohort. The authors suggested that the approach could potentially be extended to other disease states and immunological phenotypes. According to a later analysis, parvovirus B19, influenza, CMV and Epstein-Barr virus appeared linked to several top co-occurrence clusters. Correlated functional status among segregating V segments might be attributable to linkage disequilibrium, but an unknown experimental factor could not be ruled out. Presence/absence analyses assumed roughly uniform sequencing depth across donors, an assumption that may not hold. The cohort was sequenced for TCR beta chains only, and without alpha or paired-chain data the features that could be detected were limited. A later genetic analysis reported fewer N-insertions in productive TCRs among donors in an Asian-associated ancestry cluster than the approximately 670-donor mean. A later analysis found that HLA-associated TCR beta chains were more clonally expanded and had lower generation probabilities than equally common non-associated chains. A further reported finding was that TCR beta sequences accurately predicted the HLA-A and HLA-B alleles for most subjects in the first cohort. In vitro tests confirmed that three of the cytomegalovirus-associated TCR beta chains recognize cytomegalovirus antigens. HLA typing was unavailable for some donors at each locus, so association tests used only the typed subset.

In total, 600 or so healthy bone marrow donors made up the cohort. At the time of sampling, all cohort members were nominally healthy, though unrecorded immune exposures were likely present. The donor tested CMV seropositive and was one of the 289 seropositive cohort members. A peripheral blood sample was collected from each donor, and TCR beta sequencing was performed on peripheral blood mononuclear cells. Genomic DNA was extracted from the blood cell samples with the Qiagen DNeasy Blood Extraction Kit. Libraries were built with the immunoSEQ multiplex PCR assay. A mixture of 60 forward primers for TCR Vbeta segments and 13 reverse primers for TCR Jbeta segments was used in the multiplex PCR. The CDR3 region of rearranged TCR beta genes was amplified from genomic DNA by a multiplex PCR assay. The amplified TCR beta libraries were sequenced on the Illumina HiSeq System as 87-base-pair reads. Per the source publication's procedure: A later analysis tallied 75 million to 95 million unique TCR beta chains across the 650 to 750 repertoires, and some 12 million of those chains were shared by two or more donors. A nearest-neighbor algorithm error-corrected the raw reads and collapsed the reads into unique sequences, merging closely related sequences to remove PCR and sequencing errors. To assign V, D and J gene segments, CDR3 sequences were aligned to IMGT reference sequences. Each retained sequence needed at least a six-nucleotide match to both a V gene segment and a J gene segment. Rearrangements were classified as productive when the CDR3 lacked stop codons and remained in frame with V and J, and all other rearrangements were classified as non-productive. Following IMGT convention, CDR3 was defined as the stretch from the second conserved V-encoded cysteine up to the conserved J-encoded phenylalanine. The earlier analysis of some 600 of the donors excluded sequences that lacked an unambiguous match to a single V gene segment. In an earlier analysis of approximately 610 of the donors, V segments were called functional above 56.7% productive rearrangements and were called segregating when the between-donor standard deviation exceeded 5%. A statistical classification framework was built for diagnosing cytomegalovirus status from the catalog of TCR beta chain sequences. A later analysis assigned V and J genes by comparing TCR nucleotide sequences with IMGT/GENE-DB human TR gene sequences. In a later analysis, CDR3 sequences and most-parsimonious VDJ recombination scenarios were assigned using the TCRdist pipeline. In a later analysis, each TCR beta chain was defined by its CDR3 amino acid sequence together with its V-gene family, and reads without a unique V-gene family were excluded. A later analysis removed nearly 600 highly shared, low-generation-probability nucleotide sequences to deal with suspected cross-contamination and a sequencing artifact. For each public chain, a later analysis derived a clonal expansion index from normalized ranks of inferred template counts within each repertoire. Generation probabilities in a later analysis came from a VDJ recombination model fitted to out-of-frame rearrangements, and those results were checked against IGoR. Hypergeometric tests were used in a later analysis to score TCR-TCR, TCR-HLA and TCR-CMV co-occurrence, with a repertoire-size bias correction applied to the TCR pairs. In a later analysis, false discovery rates were estimated by permuting HLA or CMV assignments 20 times. A later analysis grouped co-occurring TCRs with DBSCAN, adding TCRdist sequence similarity when clustering within HLA-allele-positive subsets. Co-occurrence clustering excluded repertoires with fewer than 30,000 or more than 120,000 public chains, plus five with anomalous nucleotide sharing. The table comes from immuneACCESS by way of TCRdb, which keeps in-frame sequences with V and J called. Part of the clones is missing from these tables; in studies checked, under half for an unresolved V gene and the rest for unknown reasons. The DNA was the basis for D and trimming; V, J and clone size are from that table. Recorded for this sample are about 120,000 clones; under 85% of them occurred a single time. The top ten clonotypes cover under 5% of the sample.

This clone was seen only once. Its specific antigen is unknown. Base quality data are lacking; no much larger clone is found one base away. The CDR3, cysteine through phenylalanine, is 15 amino acids long. The entry retains the CDR3 DNA only, 45 bases that are in frame from base 1. V is cut by 3 bases and J by 2 bases, and the space between the germline ends is 8 bases. The germline V gene (reference sequence) sets CDR1 to MNHEY and CDR2 to SMNVEV. This TCR derives from a male donor in good health and CMV-seropositive. The chain joins TRBV27 to TRBJ2-6; the D gene is perhaps TRBD1, from 6 matching bases. Sequenced input: PBMCs. The DNA sequence reads TGTGCCAGCAGTTTCCACAGGGCTGGGGCCAACGTCCTGACTTTC. It translates as CASSFHRAGANVLTF.